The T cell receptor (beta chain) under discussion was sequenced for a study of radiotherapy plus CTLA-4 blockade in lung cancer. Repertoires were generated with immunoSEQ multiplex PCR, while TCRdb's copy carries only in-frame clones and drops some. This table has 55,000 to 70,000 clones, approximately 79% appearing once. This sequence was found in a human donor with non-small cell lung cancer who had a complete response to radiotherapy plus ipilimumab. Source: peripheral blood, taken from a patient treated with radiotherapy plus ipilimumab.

CDR3 amino acids: CASSEDPARGYNEQFF. CDR3 coding DNA: TGTGCCAGCAGTGAAGACCCCGCAAGAGGGTACAATGAGCAGTTCTTC. This chain connects TRBV25-1 to TRBJ2-1, with D possibly being TRBD2 (5 bases). The CDR3 sequence is 16 residues long. Germline V gives CDR1 MGHDK, CDR2 SYGVNS. V was shortened by 2 bases and J by 4 bases, with 15 bases between the two germline ends.